Detailed here is one T cell receptor beta chain. The record originates from a study of blood T cell repertoires in COVID-19. Per the germline V gene, CDR1 is SGDLS and CDR2 is YYNGEE. This CDR3 spans 20 amino acids. V was trimmed by 2 bases and J by 4 bases, leaving 31 bases between them. Sequencing used immunoSEQ multiplex PCR; TCRdb keeps in-frame clones, though not all of them. Here the sample spans approximately 130,000 clones, almost 85% being singletons. The V gene is TRBV9, the J gene TRBJ2-7, with D possibly matching TRBD2 (5 bases). Sequencing was carried out using peripheral blood. The receptor comes from a human donor in a cohort sampled during active COVID-19. DNA for the CDR3: TGTGCCAGCAGCGTTAGTAGTCGACTTGACAAGTCACGGGGAATTTACGAGCAGTACTTC. The encoded protein is CASSVSSRLDKSRGIYEQYF.